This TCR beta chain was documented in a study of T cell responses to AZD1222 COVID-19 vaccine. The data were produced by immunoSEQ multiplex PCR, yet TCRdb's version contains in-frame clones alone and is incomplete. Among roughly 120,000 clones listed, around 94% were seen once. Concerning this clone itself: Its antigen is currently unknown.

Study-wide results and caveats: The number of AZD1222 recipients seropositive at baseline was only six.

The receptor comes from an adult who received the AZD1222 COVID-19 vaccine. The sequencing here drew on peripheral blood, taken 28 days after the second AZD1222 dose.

CDR3 DNA: TGTGCCAGCAGCCCGACAGCGAACACTGAAGCTTTCTTT. Protein product: CASSPTANTEAFF. The rearrangement uses TRBV7-3 and TRBJ1-1; tentative D call: TRBD1 (5 bases). V was trimmed by 5 bases and J by 1 base, leaving 8 bases between them. CDR1 SGHTA and CDR2 FQGTGA come from the germline V gene. The CDR3 contains 13 residues.